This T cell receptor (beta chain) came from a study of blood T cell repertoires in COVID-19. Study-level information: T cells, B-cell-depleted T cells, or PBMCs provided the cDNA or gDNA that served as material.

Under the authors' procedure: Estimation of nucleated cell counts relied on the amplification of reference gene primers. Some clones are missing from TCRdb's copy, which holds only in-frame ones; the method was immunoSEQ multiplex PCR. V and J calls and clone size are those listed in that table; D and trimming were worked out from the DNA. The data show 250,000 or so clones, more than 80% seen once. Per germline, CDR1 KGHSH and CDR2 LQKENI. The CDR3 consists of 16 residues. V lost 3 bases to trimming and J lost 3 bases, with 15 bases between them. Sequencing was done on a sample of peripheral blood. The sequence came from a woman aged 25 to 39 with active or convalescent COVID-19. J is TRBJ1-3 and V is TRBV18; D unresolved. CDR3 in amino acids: CASSPRREGFGNTIYF. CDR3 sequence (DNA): TGTGCCAGCTCACCGCGGCGGGAGGGCTTTGGAAACACCATATATTTT.